This TCR beta chain was documented in a study of control samples from healthy donors and cancer patients. Trimming took 5 bases from V and 0 from J, leaving 17 bases between them. Germline V gene data show CDR1 as SGHNT and CDR2 as YENEEA. The CDR3 spans 17 residues. Measured with immunoSEQ multiplex PCR; TCRdb has only the in-frame clones, and not every one. The repertoire holds 100,000 to 150,000 clones, around 90% seen once, with over 6.5% in the top ten. In its sample, this clone was seen once. Sequencing input: blood. This TCR was recovered from a man in his forties in good health. The rearrangement joins TRBV11-3 to TRBJ2-1; maybe TRBD1 (6 bases). CDR3 region: CASSQEGQLGSYNEQFF. CDR3 DNA: TGTGCCAGCAGCCAGGAAGGACAGTTGGGCTCCTACAATGAGCAGTTCTTC. Drawing the rest from reference TRBV11-3 and TRBJ2-1, the complete variable domain is EAGVVQSPRYKIIEKKQPVAFWCNPISGHNTLYWYLQNLGQGPELLIRYENEEAVDDSQLPKDRFSAERLKGVDSTLKIQPAELGDSAVYLCASSQEGQLGSYNEQFFGPGTRLTVL.